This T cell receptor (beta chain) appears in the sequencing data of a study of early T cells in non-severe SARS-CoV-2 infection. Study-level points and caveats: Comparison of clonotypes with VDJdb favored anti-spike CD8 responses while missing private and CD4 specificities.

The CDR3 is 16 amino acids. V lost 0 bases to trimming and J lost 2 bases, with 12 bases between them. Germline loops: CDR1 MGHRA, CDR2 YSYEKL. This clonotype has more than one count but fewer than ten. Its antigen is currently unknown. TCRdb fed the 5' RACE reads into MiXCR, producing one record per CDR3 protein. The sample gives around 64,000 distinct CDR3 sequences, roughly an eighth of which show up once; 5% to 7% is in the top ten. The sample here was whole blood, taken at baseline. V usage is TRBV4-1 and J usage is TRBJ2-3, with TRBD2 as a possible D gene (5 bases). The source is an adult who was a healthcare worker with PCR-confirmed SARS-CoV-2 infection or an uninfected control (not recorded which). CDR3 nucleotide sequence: TGCGCCAGCAGCCAAGAAGACTACCGAGACACAGATACGCAGTATTTT. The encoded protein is CASSQEDYRDTDTQYF.